Sequencing of this T cell receptor (beta chain) was carried out in a study of T cell responses to AZD1222 COVID-19 vaccine. Study information: Analyses pooled second doses at about 4 or about 12 weeks. General observations from the study: Clonal diversity may have been underestimated, and the donors were mostly white British, with more females than males.

As to this clone: Antigen unknown.

Profiled with immunoSEQ multiplex PCR; TCRdb holds only in-frame clones, not every one. The sample consists of over 150,000 clones, approximately 90% of them appearing once. The junction had 2 bases not matched to a gene; V was cut back by 7 bases and J by 0 bases. Germline V gene lookup returns CDR1 MGHDK and CDR2 SYGVNS. The length of the CDR3 is 14 residues. The material was peripheral blood, obtained on day 0 of AZD1222 vaccination. V is TRBV25-1 and J is TRBJ1-4, with TRBD1 identical over 7 bases. This receptor was identified in an adult in good health. The CDR3 bases are TGTGCCAGCAAAGACAGGGCAACTAATGAAAAACTGTTTTTT. This translates into CASKDRATNEKLFF.